This is a list of T cell receptor beta chains from one sample in a study of T cell repertoires in cytomegalovirus infection. TCRdb passed the reads through MiXCR, listing each CDR3 protein once. The sample lists under 300,000 distinct CDR3 sequences, roughly an eighth occurring once. The material sequenced was PBMCs. The receptors were sampled from a human donor in good health (CMV status not recorded). Some clones in this sample may be carry-over from other donors' samples. The CDR3 runs from the conserved cysteine through the conserved F or W. Each record gives: V gene, D gene, J gene, clone size, CDR3 DNA, CDR3 protein. A D gene is named only where the DNA matches it firmly. Size values are once, few and many counts, or a class for expanded clones, and some rows have none.

V gene: TRBV7-6
D gene: TRBD1
J gene: TRBJ2-1
clone size: many
CDR3 DNA: TGTGCCAGCAGCACTCCCGCTACAGGGGCAGGAAGTGAGCAGTTCTTC
CDR3 protein: CASSTPATGAGSEQFF

V gene: TRBV5-6
D gene: -
J gene: TRBJ2-2
clone size: many
CDR3 DNA: TGTGCCAGCAGCTCTCCCGACAGGCCGAACACCGGGGAGCTGTTTTTT
CDR3 protein: CASSSPDRPNTGELFF

V gene: TRBV4-2
D gene: TRBD1
J gene: TRBJ1-4
clone size: -
CDR3 DNA: TGTGCCAGCAGCCTGGTGTCGGGGACAGCCCTTGAAAAACTGTTTTTT
CDR3 protein: CASSLVSGTALEKLFF

V gene: TRBV7-2
D gene: -
J gene: TRBJ1-1
clone size: many
CDR3 DNA: TGTGCCAGCAGCTTAAGCCGTAATGAAGCTTTCTTT
CDR3 protein: CASSLSRNEAFF

V gene: TRBV7-2
D gene: -
J gene: TRBJ2-7
clone size: many
CDR3 DNA: TGTGCCAGCAGCCGTGCCTACGAGCAGTACTTC
CDR3 protein: CASSRAYEQYF

V gene: TRBV29-1
D gene: -
J gene: TRBJ2-1
clone size: few
CDR3 DNA: TGCAGCGTTGAAGATCTAGAAACCTACAATGAGCAGTTCTTC
CDR3 protein: CSVEDLETYNEQFF

V gene: TRBV5-6
D gene: TRBD1
J gene: TRBJ2-3
clone size: -
CDR3 DNA: TGTGCCAGCAGCCCACCGGGGACAGGGGGCACAGATACGCAGTATTTT
CDR3 protein: CASSPPGTGGTDTQYF

V gene: TRBV27
D gene: -
J gene: TRBJ2-2
clone size: few
CDR3 DNA: TGTGCCAGCAGTTTATGGGGTAGAATTAACACCGGGGAGCTGTTTTTT
CDR3 protein: CASSLWGRINTGELFF

V gene: TRBV20-1
D gene: -
J gene: TRBJ2-3
clone size: many
CDR3 DNA: TGCAGTGCCCTACCCTCCGGGAGCACAGATACGCAGTATTTT
CDR3 protein: CSALPSGSTDTQYF

V gene: TRBV19
D gene: -
J gene: TRBJ2-5
clone size: many
CDR3 DNA: TGTGCCAGTAGTCCCGGTAGCATCAAGTACCAAGAGACCCAGTACTTC
CDR3 protein: CASSPGSIKYQETQYF

V gene: TRBV9
D gene: -
J gene: TRBJ2-5
clone size: few
CDR3 DNA: TGTGCCAGCACCAGACGCTTGGAGCGGAGGCGGGAGACCCAGTACTTC
CDR3 protein: CASTRRLERRRETQYF

V gene: TRBV7-2
D gene: -
J gene: TRBJ1-1
clone size: -
CDR3 DNA: TGTGCCAGCAGCTTGATAGGGGGGGCCTTGAACACTGAAGCTTTCTTT
CDR3 protein: CASSLIGGALNTEAFF

V gene: TRBV27
D gene: TRBD1
J gene: TRBJ2-3
clone size: many
CDR3 DNA: TGTGCCAGCAGTTCCCCGGGACAGTTCACAGATACGCAGTATTTT
CDR3 protein: CASSSPGQFTDTQYF

V gene: TRBV10-3
D gene: -
J gene: TRBJ1-6
clone size: many
CDR3 DNA: TGTGCCATCAGTGAAGCACACAGCGATTCACCCCTCCACTTT
CDR3 protein: CAISEAHSDSPLHF

V gene: TRBV7-2
D gene: -
J gene: TRBJ2-2
clone size: many
CDR3 DNA: TGTGCCAGCAGCTTCATGGGGGGCGCGAACACCGGGGAGCTGTTTTTT
CDR3 protein: CASSFMGGANTGELFF

V gene: TRBV6-6
D gene: -
J gene: TRBJ2-7
clone size: few
CDR3 DNA: TGTGCCAGCAGTCCGTCTTACTCGGGGGAGCAGTACTTC
CDR3 protein: CASSPSYSGEQYF

V gene: TRBV12-3/TRBV12-4
D gene: TRBD2
J gene: TRBJ2-2
clone size: few
CDR3 DNA: TGTGCCAGCAGTTCTTTCTCCGGGACTAAGAACACCGGGGAGCTGTTTTTT
CDR3 protein: CASSSFSGTKNTGELFF

V gene: TRBV5-1
D gene: -
J gene: TRBJ1-2
clone size: -
CDR3 DNA: TGCGCCAGCGGCCCCACCGGGGATAGGTATGGCTACACCTTC
CDR3 protein: CASGPTGDRYGYTF

V gene: TRBV20-1
D gene: TRBD2
J gene: TRBJ2-1
clone size: -
CDR3 DNA: TGCAGTGCTAGAGATCGGAAGCGGGGAGGGAGCTCCTACAATGAGCAGTTCTTC
CDR3 protein: CSARDRKRGGSSYNEQFF

V gene: TRBV12-3/TRBV12-4
D gene: -
J gene: TRBJ1-2
clone size: many
CDR3 DNA: TGTGCCAGCAGTCCAGATCTAGGCGTCGTTGGCTACACCTTC
CDR3 protein: CASSPDLGVVGYTF

V gene: TRBV20-1
D gene: TRBD2
J gene: TRBJ2-1
clone size: few
CDR3 DNA: TGCAGTGCTATGACTAGCGGGAGGAATGAGCAGTTCTTC
CDR3 protein: CSAMTSGRNEQFF

V gene: TRBV7-2
D gene: -
J gene: TRBJ2-3
clone size: many
CDR3 DNA: TGTGCCAGCAGCCCCGACGGGGCAGATACGCAGTATTTT
CDR3 protein: CASSPDGADTQYF

V gene: TRBV7-2
D gene: TRBD1
J gene: TRBJ1-4
clone size: many
CDR3 DNA: TGTGCCAGCAGCCCCAGGACAGGGGGAGGTGAAAAACTGTTTTTT
CDR3 protein: CASSPRTGGGEKLFF

V gene: TRBV14
D gene: TRBD1
J gene: TRBJ1-2
clone size: few
CDR3 DNA: TGTGCCAGCAGCCAAATGGGACAGGGGACCTTCCTTAACTATGGCTACACCTTC
CDR3 protein: CASSQMGQGTFLNYGYTF

V gene: TRBV6-2/TRBV6-3
D gene: -
J gene: TRBJ2-1
clone size: -
CDR3 DNA: TGTGCCAGCAGTCCCGACCGTATCGGTGAGCAGTTCTTC
CDR3 protein: CASSPDRIGEQFF

V gene: TRBV6-2/TRBV6-3
D gene: TRBD1
J gene: TRBJ2-1
clone size: -
CDR3 DNA: TGTGCCAGCAGTTCCCCGGGACAGAGCTACAATGAGCAGTTCTTC
CDR3 protein: CASSSPGQSYNEQFF

V gene: TRBV20-1
D gene: -
J gene: TRBJ1-2
clone size: many
CDR3 DNA: TGCAGTGCTAGCTCAACACCTAACTATGGCTACACCTTC
CDR3 protein: CSASSTPNYGYTF

V gene: TRBV19
D gene: -
J gene: TRBJ2-5
clone size: many
CDR3 DNA: TGTGCCAGTAAGAGGGGTGAGCAAGAGACCCAGTACTTC
CDR3 protein: CASKRGEQETQYF

V gene: TRBV7-2
D gene: -
J gene: TRBJ1-3
clone size: many
CDR3 DNA: TGTGCCAGCAGCTTAGAAGCCATCTCTGGAAACACCATATATTTT
CDR3 protein: CASSLEAISGNTIYF

V gene: TRBV28
D gene: TRBD1
J gene: TRBJ2-7
clone size: -
CDR3 DNA: TGTGCCAGCAGTCAACCGGGACAGGGGTACGAGCAGTACTTC
CDR3 protein: CASSQPGQGYEQYF

V gene: TRBV5-4
D gene: -
J gene: TRBJ2-1
clone size: few
CDR3 DNA: TGTGCCAGCAGCTTGAGCACTGCACCCTACAATGAGCAGTTCTTC
CDR3 protein: CASSLSTAPYNEQFF

V gene: TRBV7-2
D gene: -
J gene: TRBJ2-7
clone size: many
CDR3 DNA: TGTGCCAGCAGCTCACAAGGGGGAATCTCCTACGAGCAGTACTTC
CDR3 protein: CASSSQGGISYEQYF

V gene: TRBV19
D gene: TRBD1
J gene: TRBJ1-1
clone size: many
CDR3 DNA: TGTGCCAGTAGTGAGCTCAGGGGGACTGAAGCTTTCTTT
CDR3 protein: CASSELRGTEAFF

V gene: TRBV6-5
D gene: -
J gene: TRBJ2-7
clone size: -
CDR3 DNA: TGTGCCAGCAGTTACCAGGCAGGGCCCAGCTCCTACGAGCAGTACTTC
CDR3 protein: CASSYQAGPSSYEQYF

V gene: TRBV4-1
D gene: -
J gene: TRBJ2-7
clone size: many
CDR3 DNA: TGCGCCAGCAGCCAAGATAGGTACAGTTCCTACGAGCAGTACTTC
CDR3 protein: CASSQDRYSSYEQYF

V gene: TRBV20-1
D gene: -
J gene: TRBJ1-4
clone size: -
CDR3 DNA: TGCAGTGCTAGAGATCCCGAGGGCCGTTTGGCAACTAATGAAAAACTGTTTTTT
CDR3 protein: CSARDPEGRLATNEKLFF

V gene: TRBV6-2/TRBV6-3
D gene: TRBD2
J gene: TRBJ2-1
clone size: many
CDR3 DNA: TGTGCCAGCAGGACTAGCGCAAACAATGAGCAGTTCTTC
CDR3 protein: CASRTSANNEQFF

V gene: TRBV7-2
D gene: -
J gene: TRBJ2-1
clone size: many
CDR3 DNA: TGTGCCAGCAGCTTAGCAGCACATGGAGGGGGTGAGCAGTTCTTC
CDR3 protein: CASSLAAHGGGEQFF

V gene: TRBV19
D gene: TRBD2
J gene: TRBJ2-5
clone size: -
CDR3 DNA: TGTGCCAGTAGTATCAGCGGGATGAGGCGCGATCGGGAGACCCAGTACTTC
CDR3 protein: CASSISGMRRDRETQYF

V gene: TRBV20-1
D gene: -
J gene: TRBJ1-6
clone size: many
CDR3 DNA: TGCAGTGCTAGAGAACAACAGGAGTATAATTCACCCCTCCACTTT
CDR3 protein: CSAREQQEYNSPLHF

V gene: TRBV7-2
D gene: TRBD2
J gene: TRBJ2-7
clone size: many
CDR3 DNA: TGTGCCAGCAGCTTAGGAATAGCGGGAGGGGACGAGCAGTACTTC
CDR3 protein: CASSLGIAGGDEQYF

V gene: TRBV2
D gene: -
J gene: TRBJ2-2
clone size: -
CDR3 DNA: TGTGCCAGCAGTGAAGCGCTTCCGGGGAGAGTAGTTGGGATCGCCGGGGAGCTGTTTTTT
CDR3 protein: CASSEALPGRVVGIAGELFF

V gene: TRBV7-2
D gene: TRBD1
J gene: TRBJ2-7
clone size: many
CDR3 DNA: TGTGCCAGCAGCTCCCCGGGACAGGGCTACGAGCAGTACTTC
CDR3 protein: CASSSPGQGYEQYF

V gene: TRBV20-1
D gene: -
J gene: TRBJ2-5
clone size: -
CDR3 DNA: TGCAGTGCTAGAGTCGCCTGGCAAATCCAAGAGACCCAGTACTTC
CDR3 protein: CSARVAWQIQETQYF

V gene: TRBV24-1
D gene: TRBD1
J gene: TRBJ2-3
clone size: many
CDR3 DNA: TGTGCCACCAGTGAGACAGGGTATTCAGATACGCAGTATTTT
CDR3 protein: CATSETGYSDTQYF

V gene: TRBV28
D gene: -
J gene: TRBJ2-5
clone size: many
CDR3 DNA: TGTGCCAGCAGTGTCCCGGAGGGTAGGCAAGAGACCCAGTACTTC
CDR3 protein: CASSVPEGRQETQYF

V gene: TRBV12-3/TRBV12-4
D gene: TRBD2
J gene: TRBJ2-1
clone size: few
CDR3 DNA: TGTGCCAGCAGTGCGGGACTAGCGGGAGACAATGAGCAGTTCTTC
CDR3 protein: CASSAGLAGDNEQFF